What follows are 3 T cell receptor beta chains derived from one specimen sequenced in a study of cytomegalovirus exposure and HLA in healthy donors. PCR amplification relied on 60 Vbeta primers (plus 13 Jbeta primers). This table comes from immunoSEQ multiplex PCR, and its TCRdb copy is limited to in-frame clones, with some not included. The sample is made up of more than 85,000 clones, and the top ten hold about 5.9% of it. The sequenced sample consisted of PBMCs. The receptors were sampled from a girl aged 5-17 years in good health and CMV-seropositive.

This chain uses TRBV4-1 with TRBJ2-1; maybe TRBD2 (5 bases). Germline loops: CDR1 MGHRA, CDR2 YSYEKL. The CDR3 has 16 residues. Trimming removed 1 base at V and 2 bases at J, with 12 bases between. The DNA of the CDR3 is TGCGCCAGCAGCCAAGGGACGGGGAAGACCTACAATGAGCAGTTCTTC. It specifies CASSQGTGKTYNEQFF.

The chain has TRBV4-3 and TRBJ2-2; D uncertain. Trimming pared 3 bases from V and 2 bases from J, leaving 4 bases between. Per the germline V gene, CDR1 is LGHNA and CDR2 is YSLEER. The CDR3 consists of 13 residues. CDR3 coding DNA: TGCGCCAGCAGCCAGAGAAACACCGGGGAGCTGTTTTTT. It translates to CASSQRNTGELFF.

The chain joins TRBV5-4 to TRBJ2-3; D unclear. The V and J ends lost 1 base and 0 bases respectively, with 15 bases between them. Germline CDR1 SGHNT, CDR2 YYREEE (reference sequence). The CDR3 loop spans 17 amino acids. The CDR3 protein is CASSLFPPEISTDTQYF. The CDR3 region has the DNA TGTGCCAGCAGCTTGTTTCCGCCAGAAATTAGCACAGATACGCAGTATTTT.